This TCR beta chain was identified during a study of T cell changes during pregnancy in multiple sclerosis. V lost 5 bases to trimming and J lost 4 bases; unmatched junction nucleotides: 7. The CDR3 is made up of 14 amino acids. Germline assignment: CDR1 MNHEY and CDR2 SVGAGI. Data came from immunoSEQ multiplex PCR; TCRdb stores just in-frame clones and leaves some out. The table shows some 22,000 clones, with about 87% occurring only once. The chain joins TRBV6-5 to TRBJ2-5; 7 nucleotides match TRBD1. The receptor's source is a female donor in good health, enrolled as a control in a pregnancy study. Sample: CD4+ T cells from peripheral blood mononuclear cells, taken in the second trimester of pregnancy. CDR3 DNA: TGTGCCAGCAGTGACGCGACAGGGCCAGAGACCCAGTACTTC. Protein product: CASSDATGPETQYF.